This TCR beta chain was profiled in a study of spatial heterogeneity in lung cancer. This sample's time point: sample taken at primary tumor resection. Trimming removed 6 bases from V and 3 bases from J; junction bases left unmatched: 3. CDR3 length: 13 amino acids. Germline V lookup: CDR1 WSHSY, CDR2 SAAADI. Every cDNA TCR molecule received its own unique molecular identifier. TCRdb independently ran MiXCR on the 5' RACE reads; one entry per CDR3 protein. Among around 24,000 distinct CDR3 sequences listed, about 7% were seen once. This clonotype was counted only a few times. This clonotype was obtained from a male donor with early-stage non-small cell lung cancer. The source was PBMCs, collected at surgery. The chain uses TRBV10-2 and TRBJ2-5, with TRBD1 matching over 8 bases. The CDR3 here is CASRDRVEETQYF. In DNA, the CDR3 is TGCGCCAGCAGGGACAGGGTTGAAGAGACCCAGTACTTC.